The rows below give T cell receptor beta chains drawn from one sample of a study of T cell responses to AZD1222 COVID-19 vaccine. Generated by immunoSEQ multiplex PCR, the TCRdb table keeps only in-frame clones and is missing some. The sample contains about 120,000 clones, almost 95% of which appear only once. This material consisted of peripheral blood, taken 28 days after the second AZD1222 dose. The receptors come from an adult who received the AZD1222 COVID-19 vaccine. CDR3s include the opening cysteine and the closing phenylalanine or tryptophan. A D gene is named only where the DNA matches it firmly. Some rows have no size entry. The others give once, few or many, or a class for an expanded clone.

TRBD2,once,TRBJ2-1,TRBV6-5,TGTGCCAGCAGTTTGGCGGGGGAGTTAGGCAATGAGCAGTTCTTC,CASSLAGELGNEQFF
TRBD2,once,TRBJ2-7,TRBV19,TGTGCCAGCATGGGGACTAGCGGAACCTACGAGCAGTACTTC,CASMGTSGTYEQYF
TRBD1,few,TRBJ1-5,TRBV5-4,TGTGCCAGCAGCGCCGGACAGGGGGTCAATCAGCCCCAGCATTTT,CASSAGQGVNQPQHF
.,.,TRBJ2-1,TRBV5-1,TGCGCCAGCAGCGAGGACACCTACAATGAGCAGTTCTTC,CASSEDTYNEQFF
.,.,TRBJ1-4,TRBV3-1/TRBV3-2,TGTGCCAGCAGCCAAAAGAGACAGATTACCAATGAAAAACTGTTTTTT,CASSQKRQITNEKLFF
TRBD2,.,TRBJ2-3,TRBV3-1/TRBV3-2,TGTGCCAGCAGCCAAGATTGGGAGGGTAGGGATACGCAGTATTTT,CASSQDWEGRDTQYF
TRBD1,.,TRBJ2-3,TRBV6-5,TGTGCCAGCAGTTACAGGACAGGGGGCGCAGATACGCAGTATTTT,CASSYRTGGADTQYF
.,.,TRBJ2-2,TRBV6-2/TRBV6-3,TGTGCCAGCAGTGTAGCTGTCACCGGGGAGCTGTTTTTT,CASSVAVTGELFF
.,.,TRBJ1-2,TRBV10-2,TGCGCCAGCAACGGACATCTCTATGGCTACACCTTC,CASNGHLYGYTF
.,.,TRBJ2-4,TRBV19,TGTGCCAGTAGTCTTTTGGGGCGAGGGGCCAAAAACATTCAGTACTTC,CASSLLGRGAKNIQYF
TRBD1,few,TRBJ2-7,TRBV9,TGTGCCAGCAGCAGGTACGGGACAGGGGATTACGAGCAGTACTTC,CASSRYGTGDYEQYF
.,.,TRBJ2-3,TRBV14,TGTGCCAGCGGGGAGACCCAGCTACAGGATACGCAGTATTTT,CASGETQLQDTQYF
.,once,TRBJ2-1,TRBV28,TGTGCCAGCAGTCCACTGACTACAATCTCCTACAATGAGCAGTTCTTC,CASSPLTTISYNEQFF
.,.,TRBJ2-7,TRBV9,TGTGCCAGCAGCGCCGATCCAGGTAGCACCTACGAGCAGTACTTC,CASSADPGSTYEQYF
.,.,TRBJ2-1,TRBV19,TGTGCCAGTAGTATAGCGGCCTCCTACAATGAGCAGTTCTTC,CASSIAASYNEQFF
TRBD2,.,TRBJ2-3,TRBV29-1,TGCAGCGGACTAGCGGGAGGGCCCGGAGATACGCAGTATTTT,CSGLAGGPGDTQYF
.,once,TRBJ1-5,TRBV30,TGTGCCTGGAGTGAACATCAGAGGGGCCAGCCCCAGCATTTT,CAWSEHQRGQPQHF
TRBD2,.,TRBJ2-1,TRBV9,TGTGCCAGCAGCGTAGTAGCGGGAGAGTCCTACAATGAGCAGTTCTTC,CASSVVAGESYNEQFF
.,.,TRBJ1-1,TRBV3-1/TRBV3-2,TGTGCCAGCAGCCCCTCCGTTATCACTGAAGCTTTCTTT,CASSPSVITEAFF
.,few,TRBJ2-3,TRBV11-2,TGTGCCAGCAGCCCTGCCCTCGATACGCAGTATTTT,CASSPALDTQYF
.,.,TRBJ2-7,TRBV19,TGTGCCAGTAGTAGCCCTCCAAACTACGAGCAGTACTTC,CASSSPPNYEQYF
TRBD1,.,TRBJ1-6,TRBV30,TGTGCCTGGAGTGTAGGGACAGATAATTCACCCCTCCACTTT,CAWSVGTDNSPLHF
.,.,TRBJ2-1,TRBV9,TGTGCCAGCGCTGTGGATAGCTCCTACAATGAGCAGTTCTTC,CASAVDSSYNEQFF
.,.,TRBJ2-7,TRBV6-2/TRBV6-3,TGTGCCAGCAGTTCCGACAGGAAATACGAGCAGTACTTC,CASSSDRKYEQYF
.,.,TRBJ1-2,TRBV7-2,TGTGCCAGCTCCCCAGATGCGTCCCTTTATGGCTACACCTTC,CASSPDASLYGYTF
.,.,TRBJ1-1,TRBV5-1,TGCGCCAGCAGCCTACAGGCGTCGAACACTGAAGCTTTCTTT,CASSLQASNTEAFF
TRBD2,.,TRBJ2-3,TRBV28,TGTGCCAGTAGTAGCGGGGCGGGCGATACGCAGTATTTT,CASSSGAGDTQYF
.,.,TRBJ2-5,TRBV7-9,TGTGCCAGCAGCTCAGGGGGGGACAGGAGCCAAGAGACCCAGTACTTC,CASSSGGDRSQETQYF
.,.,TRBJ1-1,TRBV19,TGTGCCAGTAGTATCAGGGGATCCTCTAACACTGAAGCTTTCTTT,CASSIRGSSNTEAFF
.,.,TRBJ1-3,TRBV15,TGTGCCACCAGCAGAGATTACTTGAGGGGCTCTGGAAACACCATATATTTT,CATSRDYLRGSGNTIYF
TRBD2,.,TRBJ2-1,TRBV28,TGTGCCAGCAGTCCTGGGACTAGCGGGAGGGCCCCCTACAATGAGCAGTTCTTC,CASSPGTSGRAPYNEQFF
.,.,TRBJ2-7,TRBV5-4,TGTGCCAGCAGCCCTCTGAATTGGGACGAGCAGTACTTC,CASSPLNWDEQYF
.,.,TRBJ2-2,TRBV6-5,TGTGCCAGCAGTTACTCGTACACCGGGGAGCTGTTTTTT,CASSYSYTGELFF
.,.,TRBJ1-1,TRBV19,TGTGCCAGTAGTTTATCAGGGCCCGACGTCCCATCCTATTTT,CASSLSGPDVPSYF